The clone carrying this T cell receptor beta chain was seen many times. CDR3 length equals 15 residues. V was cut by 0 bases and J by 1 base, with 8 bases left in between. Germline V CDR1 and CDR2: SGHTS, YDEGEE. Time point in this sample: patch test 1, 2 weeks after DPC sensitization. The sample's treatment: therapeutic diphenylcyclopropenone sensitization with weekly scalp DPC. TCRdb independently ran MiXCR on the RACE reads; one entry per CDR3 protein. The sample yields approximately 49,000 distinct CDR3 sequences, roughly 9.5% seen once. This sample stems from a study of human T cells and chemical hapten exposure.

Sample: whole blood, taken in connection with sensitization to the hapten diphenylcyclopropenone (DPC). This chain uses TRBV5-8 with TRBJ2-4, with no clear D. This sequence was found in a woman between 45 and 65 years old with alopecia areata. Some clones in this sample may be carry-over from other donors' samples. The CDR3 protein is CASSLVAIAKNIQYF. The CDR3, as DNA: TGTGCCAGCAGCTTGGTCGCCATTGCCAAAAACATTCAGTACTTC.